This TCR beta chain comes out of a study of PD-1 blockade in mismatch repair-deficient tumors. Study observations and caveats: Rapid post-treatment expansion, then contraction, generally preceding radiologic response, marked tumor-resident clones.

In regard to this clone: Antigen: not known.

Germline V CDR1 and CDR2: SGHTA, FQGNSA. CDR3 size: 15 residues. V gave up 4 bases and J gave up 1 base, with 14 bases separating them. Sequenced by immunoSEQ multiplex PCR; TCRdb stores in-frame clones only, minus some. The data hold roughly 40,000 clones, with approximately 81% observed a single time. Material: peripheral blood, obtained about 76 weeks after starting pembrolizumab. This clonotype was obtained from an adult with mismatch repair-deficient cancer. The V gene is TRBV7-2, the J gene TRBJ2-7; perhaps TRBD1 as D (6 bases). The CDR3 DNA sequence: TGTGCCAGCAGCTCCACCCCGGGACAATCCTACGAGCAGTACTTC. It encodes CASSSTPGQSYEQYF.